These T cell receptor beta chains were read from a single sample in a study of OX40 agonist ivuxolimab in advanced cancers. The table came from immunoSEQ multiplex PCR; TCRdb's copy has only in-frame clones and leaves some out. The data contain about 19,000 clones, about nine tenths of them singletons. Sequenced here: CD4+ or CD8+ T cells sorted from blood, sampled in a trial of the OX40 agonist ivuxolimab. The receptors were gathered from an adult with an advanced solid tumor such as melanoma, head and neck, liver or kidney cancer. Both conserved end residues are part of each CDR3. The order of the fields is D gene, clone size, J gene, V gene, CDR3 DNA, CDR3 protein. A D gene is named only where the DNA matches it firmly. Expanded clones get a size class; other rows say once, few or many, or leave the size out.

D gene: -; clone size: few; J gene: TRBJ1-5; V gene: TRBV16; CDR3 DNA: TGTGCCAGCAGCCATTCGGGGGGGGAGCTCAATCAGCCCCAGCATTTT; CDR3 protein: CASSHSGGELNQPQHF
D gene: TRBD1; clone size: -; J gene: TRBJ1-1; V gene: TRBV4-1; CDR3 DNA: TGCGCCAGCAGCCAGGGACAGGGGGCCGGGACTGAAGCTTTCTTT; CDR3 protein: CASSQGQGAGTEAFF
D gene: -; clone size: -; J gene: TRBJ2-3; V gene: TRBV10-2; CDR3 DNA: TGCGCCAGCAGGGGGGACACCTTCACAGATACGCAGTATTTT; CDR3 protein: CASRGDTFTDTQYF
D gene: TRBD1; clone size: -; J gene: TRBJ1-2; V gene: TRBV10-2; CDR3 DNA: TGCGCCAGCAGTGAGTTGGAGGGGGCGTTTGGCTACACCTTC; CDR3 protein: CASSELEGAFGYTF
D gene: -; clone size: -; J gene: TRBJ1-5; V gene: TRBV6-1; CDR3 DNA: TGTGCCAGCAGTGACCAGGGCTATAGCAATCAGCCCCAGCATTTT; CDR3 protein: CASSDQGYSNQPQHF
D gene: TRBD2; clone size: -; J gene: TRBJ2-5; V gene: TRBV12-5; CDR3 DNA: TGTGCTAGTGCCGTGGGGGGGGGCCAAGAGACCCAGTACTTC; CDR3 protein: CASAVGGGQETQYF
D gene: -; clone size: -; J gene: TRBJ1-2; V gene: TRBV6-1; CDR3 DNA: TGTGCCAGCAGTGAAACGGCCACGGGGGGCGGGGGTGGCTACACCTTC; CDR3 protein: CASSETATGGGGGYTF
D gene: TRBD1; clone size: -; J gene: TRBJ1-5; V gene: TRBV28; CDR3 DNA: TGTGCCAGTACCAGTTTAGGGACAGGGGAAGGAAGCAATCAGCCCCAGCATTTT; CDR3 protein: CASTSLGTGEGSNQPQHF
D gene: TRBD1; clone size: -; J gene: TRBJ1-5; V gene: TRBV7-2; CDR3 DNA: TGTGCCAGCAGCCCGCGGGGGGACAGGGGAGGGAGGCAGCCCCAGCATTTT; CDR3 protein: CASSPRGDRGGRQPQHF
D gene: -; clone size: -; J gene: TRBJ1-4; V gene: TRBV6-6; CDR3 DNA: TGTGCCAGCAGTTCCAGGGCAACTAATGAAAAACTGTTTTTT; CDR3 protein: CASSSRATNEKLFF